Below are 5 T cell receptor beta chains sequenced from a single sample in a study of Ad26.COV2.S vaccination and SARS-CoV-2 variants. Treatment here: 15 to 20 received Ad26.COV2.S at low or high dose, single or two shots; roughly 5 received placebo; per-sample allocation not given. It was on day 63 after the first vaccine or placebo injection that samples were taken. Only in-frame clones appear in the TCRdb table, and some are missing; sequencing was by immunoSEQ multiplex PCR. The sample lists approximately 450,000 clones; 80% to 95% were seen once. Sequenced here: peripheral blood, sampled in a trial of Ad26.COV2.S vaccine versus placebo. The receptor set was obtained from a person aged 18-60 years who received the Ad26.COV2.S COVID-19 vaccine or a placebo.

This clone has more than one count but fewer than ten. The V and J genes are TRBV6-5 and TRBJ1-5; the match to TRBD1 covers 9 bases. The V segment lost 5 bases and the J segment 7 bases; nucleotides outside the gene matches: 6. Germline V CDR1 and CDR2: MNHEY, SVGAGI. The CDR3 consists of 14 residues. CDR3 sequence reads: CASSTTGGGQPQHF. The CDR3 DNA sequence: TGTGCCAGCAGTACAACAGGGGGCGGGCAGCCCCAGCATTTT.

The chain is built from TRBV27 and TRBJ2-7; D remains ambiguous. The V end was cut by 0 bases, the J end by 0 bases, with 9 bases between. This CDR3 contains 15 residues. Per germline, CDR1 MNHEY and CDR2 SMNVEV (reference sequence). CDR3 protein: CASSLSVGSSYEQYF. The CDR3 DNA is TGTGCCAGCAGTTTATCAGTTGGAAGCTCCTACGAGCAGTACTTC.

This clone was observed a few times. This same CDR3 is encoded by further DNA sequences in the sample. V usage is TRBV7-9 and J usage is TRBJ2-7; 7 nucleotides agree with TRBD2. CDR3 size: 13 residues. Germline CDR1 SEHNR, CDR2 FQNEAQ (reference sequence). Trimming removed 4 bases from V and 4 bases from J; junction bases left unmatched: 4. As DNA, the CDR3 is TGTGCCAGCAGCTCAGGGACTACATACGAGCAGTACTTC. This sequence encodes CASSSGTTYEQYF.

The chain links TRBV6-5 to TRBJ1-1; the D gene is possibly TRBD1 (6 bases). The CDR3 consists of 15 residues. V was trimmed by 4 bases and J by 11 bases, leaving 23 bases between them. In germline, CDR1 is MNHEY, CDR2 SVGAGI. CDR3 nucleotide sequence: TGTGCCAGCAGTTCAGATCCTATTTGGGGGCAGAAGGCTTTCTTT. Its translation is CASSSDPIWGQKAFF.

A word on this clone: This sample also contains other DNA sequences that code for the same CDR3. The chain carries TRBV18 and TRBJ1-1, with 7 nucleotides matching TRBD1. The CDR3 has 12 residues. The germline V gene has CDR1 KGHSH and CDR2 LQKENI. With V trimmed by 4 bases and J by 5 bases, 1 base remained unmatched. CDR3: CASSRDRTEAFF. The CDR3 DNA reads as TGTGCCAGCTCACGGGACAGAACTGAAGCTTTCTTT.